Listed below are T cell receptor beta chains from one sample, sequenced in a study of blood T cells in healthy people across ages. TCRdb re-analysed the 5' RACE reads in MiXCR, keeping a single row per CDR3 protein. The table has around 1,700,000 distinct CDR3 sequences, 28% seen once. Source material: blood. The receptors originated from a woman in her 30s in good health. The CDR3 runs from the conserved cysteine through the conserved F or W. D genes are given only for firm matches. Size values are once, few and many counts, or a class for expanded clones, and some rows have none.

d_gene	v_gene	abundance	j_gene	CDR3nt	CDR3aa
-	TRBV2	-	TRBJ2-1	TGTGCCAGCAGGGATCAGAGAGAGGGCGCCTACAATGAGCAGTTCTTC	CASRDQREGAYNEQFF
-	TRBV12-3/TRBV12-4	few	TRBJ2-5	TGTGCCAGCACCACCAGAACAGGGTTCCAAGAGACCCAGTACTTC	CASTTRTGFQETQYF
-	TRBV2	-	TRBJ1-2	TGTGCCAGCAGTCTACAGGCGGACCATGGCTACACCTTC	CASSLQADHGYTF
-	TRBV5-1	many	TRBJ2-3	TGCGCCAGCAGCTCGAATCCCAGGCAGGATACGCAGTATTTT	CASSSNPRQDTQYF
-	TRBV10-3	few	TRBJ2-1	TGTGCCATCCGAGAAAATACAGGGACTTACAATGAGCAGTTCTTC	CAIRENTGTYNEQFF
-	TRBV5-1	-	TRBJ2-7	TGCGCCAGCCGACGCGGCGGGACTGACACCTACGAGCAGTACTTC	CASRRGGTDTYEQYF
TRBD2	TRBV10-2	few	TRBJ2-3	TGCGCCAGCAGTGAGTCGAGCGGGAGGAATTACCAACCCGGTACGCAGTATTTT	CASSESSGRNYQPGTQYF
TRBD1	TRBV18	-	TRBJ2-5	TGTGCCAGCTCGCACGGACAGGGGGCGCCGGGGACCCAGTACTTC	CASSHGQGAPGTQYF
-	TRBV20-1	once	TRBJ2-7	TGCAGTGCCCTTACGGGGCAGGTGCCATACAATGAGCAGTACTTC	CSALTGQVPYNEQYF
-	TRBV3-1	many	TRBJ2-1	TGTGCCAGCAGCAATACTAATGAGCAGTTCTTC	CASSNTNEQFF
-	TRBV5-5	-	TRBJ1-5	TGTGCCAGCAGCTTCAATTTACAGGGTGAGGGGCCCCAGCATTTT	CASSFNLQGEGPQHF
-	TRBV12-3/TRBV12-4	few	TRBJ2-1	TGTGCCAGCAGTTCCACTACCCTTGGTCAACAGTTCTTC	CASSSTTLGQQFF
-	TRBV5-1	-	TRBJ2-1	TGCGCCAGCAGCTCCACTAGCCAGCGCCCTCTCAATGAGCAGTTCTTC	CASSSTSQRPLNEQFF
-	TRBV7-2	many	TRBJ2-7	TGTGCCAGCAGCTTAGGAGGCGCAGGGGACTACGAGCAGTACTTC	CASSLGGAGDYEQYF
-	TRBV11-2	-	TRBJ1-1	TGTGCCAGCAGCTTAGGTGTAGGGTTCGGAGCTTTCTTT	CASSLGVGFGAFF
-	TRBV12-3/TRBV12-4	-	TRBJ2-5	TGTGCCAGCAGGCCAACTGGGGTGGACGGGCCCCAGTACTTC	CASRPTGVDGPQYF
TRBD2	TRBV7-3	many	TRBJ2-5	TGTGCCAGCAGCTCATCCGGGACTAGCGGGGAGACCCAGTACTTC	CASSSSGTSGETQYF
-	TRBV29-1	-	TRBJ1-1	TGCAGCGGATCACAGGGGAACACTGAAGCTTTCTTT	CSGSQGNTEAFF
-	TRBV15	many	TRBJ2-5	TGTGCCACCAGCAGAGTAAAAGGGCTGGAAGAGACCCAGTACTTC	CATSRVKGLEETQYF
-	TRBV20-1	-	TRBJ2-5	TGCAGTGCCAGTCGGGACGGGCAAGAGAGCCAGTACTTC	CSASRDGQESQYF
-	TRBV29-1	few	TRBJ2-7	TGCAGCGCGGGATTGCAGGGAATTACCTACGAGCAGTACTTC	CSAGLQGITYEQYF
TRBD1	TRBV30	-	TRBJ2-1	TGTGCCTGGAGTTTAGAAGGGGGCTTTAATGAGCAGTTCTTC	CAWSLEGGFNEQFF
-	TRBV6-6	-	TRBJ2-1	TGTGCCAGCAGTTATAGGCGGGACACCTACAATGAGCAGTTCTTC	CASSYRRDTYNEQFF
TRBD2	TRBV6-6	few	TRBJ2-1	TGTGCCAGCAGGGGGCGGGGGGCCCTCTCCTACAATGAGCAGTTCTTC	CASRGRGALSYNEQFF
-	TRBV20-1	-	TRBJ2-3	TGCAGTATCCAGCCGGATACGCAGTATTTT	CSIQPDTQYF
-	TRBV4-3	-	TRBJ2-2	TGCGCCAGCAGCCAAGATTTCACAGGGATCCCCGGGGAGCTGTTTTTT	CASSQDFTGIPGELFF
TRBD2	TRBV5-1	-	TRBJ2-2	TGCGCCAGCAGCTTGGTGGTTAGCGGGGGGCCGAACACCGGGGAGCTGTTTTTT	CASSLVVSGGPNTGELFF
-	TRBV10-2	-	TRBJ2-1	TGCGCCAGCAGTACGGTCCTTTCGGCCTACAATGAGCAGTTCTTC	CASSTVLSAYNEQFF
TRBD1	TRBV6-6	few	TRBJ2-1	TGTGCCAGCAGCCCTCAGGGGGCCCTGGATGAGCAGTTCTTC	CASSPQGALDEQFF
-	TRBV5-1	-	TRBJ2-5	TGCGCCAGCAGCTTGGGGGAGGCGCAGACCCAGTACTTC	CASSLGEAQTQYF
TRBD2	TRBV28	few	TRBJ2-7	TGTGCCAGCAGGCCCGCCTCGGCGGGGGGGCCTTACGAGCAGTACTTC	CASRPASAGGPYEQYF
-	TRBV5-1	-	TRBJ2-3	TGCGCCAGCAGTCCTAGCTCCCCCACAGATACGCAGTATTTT	CASSPSSPTDTQYF
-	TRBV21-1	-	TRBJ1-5	TGTGCCAGCAAGAGGGGGCAGGGAGGCAATCAGCCCCAGCATTTT	CASKRGQGGNQPQHF
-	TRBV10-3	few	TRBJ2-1	TGTGCCATCAGTGGGGGGGACAGTCCGTGGAATGAGCAGTTCTTC	CAISGGDSPWNEQFF
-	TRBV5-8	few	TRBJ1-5	TGTGCCAGCAGCTTATTCGGGACAAGCAATCAGCCCCAGCATTTT	CASSLFGTSNQPQHF
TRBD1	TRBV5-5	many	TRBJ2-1	TGTGCCAGCAGCCCTCGGGACAGGGATATAGATGAGCAGTTCTTC	CASSPRDRDIDEQFF
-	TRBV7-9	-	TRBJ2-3	TGTGCCAGCAGCGCCCCCGGGGGCCATACGCAGTATTTT	CASSAPGGHTQYF
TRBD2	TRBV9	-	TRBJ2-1	TGTGCCAGCAGCCCGATCCTAGCGGGAGGCAACCGAAACGTGCAGTTCTTC	CASSPILAGGNRNVQFF
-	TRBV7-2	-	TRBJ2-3	TGTGCCAGCAGCTTAGGTGTCCAACAAGATACGCAGTATTTT	CASSLGVQQDTQYF
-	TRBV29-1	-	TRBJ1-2	TGCAGCGTTGGGATCCAACCGACGGTTGTTAACTATGGCTACACCTTC	CSVGIQPTVVNYGYTF
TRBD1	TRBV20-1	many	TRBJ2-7	TGCAGTGCTAGAGATGCGACAGGGAATTTCTACGAGCAGTACTTC	CSARDATGNFYEQYF
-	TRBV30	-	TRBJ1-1	TGTGCCTGGAGGCGGCCTTGGTTGGCAGAAAGCACTGAAGCTTTCTTT	CAWRRPWLAESTEAFF
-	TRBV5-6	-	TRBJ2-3	TGTGCCAGCAGTGGTTTTCCAACAGATACGCAGTATTTT	CASSGFPTDTQYF
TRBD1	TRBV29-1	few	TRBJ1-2	TGCAGCGTTGGGAAGGACAGGGATTATGGCTACACCTTC	CSVGKDRDYGYTF
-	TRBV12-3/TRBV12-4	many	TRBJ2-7	TGTGCCAGCCGCGGCAGTCTAACCTACGAGCAGTACTTC	CASRGSLTYEQYF